This T cell receptor (beta chain) came from a study of blood T cell repertoires in COVID-19. In the study overall: The cDNA or gDNA used as material had been derived from T cells, B-cell-depleted T cells, or PBMCs.

In the original analysis: Reference gene primer amplification yielded estimated nucleated cell counts. Assay: immunoSEQ multiplex PCR; the TCRdb copy retains only in-frame clones and omits some. The V and J calls and clone size are taken from that table; D and trimming were inferred from the DNA. The sample lists 130,000 or so clones; about 86% were seen once. Germline V lookup: CDR1 SEHNR, CDR2 FQNEAQ (reference sequence). The V end lost 2 bases, the J end lost 0 bases, and 10 bases lay between the germline ends. The CDR3 runs to 15 residues. This TCR came from a woman aged 60-75 years with acute or convalescent COVID-19. Sequencing input: peripheral blood. The chain uses TRBV7-9 and TRBJ2-5; TRBD2 might be the D (5 bases). CDR3 in amino acids: CASSLYGEYQETQYF. The CDR3, as DNA: TGTGCCAGCAGCTTATACGGGGAGTACCAAGAGACCCAGTACTTC.